Below, 7 T cell receptor beta chains from the same sample are listed, as sequenced in a study of shared clonotypes between healthy human individuals. Using immunoSEQ multiplex PCR, the repertoire was profiled, and TCRdb retains in-frame clones only, with some absent. The sample includes 2,500,000 or so clones, 90% to 95% of them seen just once. Source material: naive CD4+ T cells from PBMCs. As to subset: CD45RA+ positively selected. The receptors derive from a man aged 18 to 29 in good health. Some clones in this sample may be carry-over from other donors' samples.

The V and J genes are TRBV5-1 and TRBJ2-5; TRBD1 is a possible D gene (6 bases). Trimming took off 3 bases at V and 4 bases at J, with 16 bases between the two ends. The CDR3 spans 15 residues. Germline V gene data show CDR1 as SGHRS and CDR2 as YFSETQ. CDR3 nucleotides: TGCGCCAGCAGCTGGGACCCCAGGGGTACAGAGACCCAGTACTTC. It encodes CASSWDPRGTETQYF.

In this sample, this clone turned up once. The chain has TRBV6-5 and TRBJ2-5, with D possibly being TRBD2 (6 bases). The germline V gene has CDR1 MNHEY and CDR2 SVGAGI. This CDR3 contains 14 residues. V lost 6 bases, J lost 6 bases, and 17 bases lay in between. The CDR3 sequence: CASRPTGEGKTQYF. CDR3 nucleotides: TGTGCCAGCAGACCTACGGGGGAAGGGAAGACCCAGTACTTC.

The rearrangement links TRBV19 to TRBJ2-2; TRBD1 matches at 7 bases. The CDR3 sequence is 15 residues long. Per germline, CDR1 LNHDA and CDR2 SQIVND (reference sequence). After removal of 6 bases from V and 0 bases from J, the junction contained 4 bases not matched to a gene. CDR3 amino acids: CASRRDRANTGELFF. The CDR3 DNA reads TGTGCCAGTAGACGGGACAGAGCGAACACCGGGGAGCTGTTTTTT.

Of note for this clone: Distinct nucleotide sequences in the sample also encode this CDR3. The chain joins TRBV5-4 to TRBJ1-2, with 8 bases matching TRBD1. The CDR3 runs 12 residues. The junction had 1 base not matched to a gene; V was cut back by 1 base and J by 8 bases. The germline V gene has CDR1 SGHNT and CDR2 YYREEE (reference sequence). Written as DNA, the CDR3 is TGTGCCAGCAGCTTGACAGGGGGAGGCTACACCTTC. Its translation: CASSLTGGGYTF.

This clone has just one count. This chain uses TRBV5-1 with TRBJ2-7; D assignment may be TRBD1 or TRBD2 (6 bases each). There are 15 residues in the CDR3. V was clipped by 2 bases and J by 3 bases, with 15 bases between them. Germline V lookup: CDR1 SGHRS, CDR2 YFSETQ. CDR3 sequence (DNA): TGCGCCAGCAGCTTAGGGGGGACCCGTATCTACGAGCAGTACTTC. Translation gives CASSLGGTRIYEQYF.

V is TRBV29-1 and J is TRBJ2-6; D ambiguous. V shed 2 bases and J shed 1 base, with 3 bases lying between them. Germline assignment: CDR1 SQVTM and CDR2 ANQGSEA. The CDR3 loop spans 13 amino acids. DNA of the CDR3: TGCAGCGTTGAACGATCTGGGGCCAACGTCCTGACTTTC. Amino acid sequence: CSVERSGANVLTF.

V gene TRBV7-2 combines with J gene TRBJ1-4; D gene unclear. V was clipped by 2 bases and J by 3 bases, with 13 bases between them. In germline, CDR1 is SGHTA, CDR2 FQGNSA. The CDR3 spans 16 residues. The CDR3 loop is CASSLIGNAANEKLFF. The CDR3 DNA reads TGTGCCAGCAGCTTAATAGGGAACGCTGCTAATGAAAAACTGTTTTTT.